The present T cell receptor beta chain was sequenced within a study of T cell responses to AZD1222 COVID-19 vaccine. General study results and limits: No day 14 peak samples; only post-peak repertoires were characterized. The study found vaccine-associated CD4 TCRs spanning spike, dominant at 160-218 and 743-854. The number of AZD1222 recipients seropositive at baseline was only five or six.

Second-dose recipients at about 4 or about 12 weeks were treated as one pooled group. With 5 bases removed from V and 6 bases from J, the gap between germline ends came to 17 bases. This CDR3 is 16 amino acids long. CDR1 and CDR2 (germline): LNHDA, SQIVND (reference sequence). Assay used: immunoSEQ multiplex PCR; TCRdb lists only in-frame clones, some missing. The table records fewer than 85,000 clones, 87% of them present only once. The sample holds one count of this clone. Its antigen remains unidentified. The source was peripheral blood, collected 28 days after the second AZD1222 dose. This chain links TRBV19 with TRBJ1-6; D not resolved. This receptor was taken from an adult who received the AZD1222 COVID-19 vaccine. The chain's CDR3 is CASSSPLRKRNSPLHF. Written as DNA, the CDR3 is TGTGCCAGTAGTTCCCCCCTCCGGAAGCGTAATTCACCCCTCCACTTT.